This entry lists 26 T cell receptor beta chains sequenced from one sample in a study of T cell responses to AZD1222 COVID-19 vaccine. Some clones are missing from TCRdb's copy, which holds only in-frame ones; the method was immunoSEQ multiplex PCR. Of around 140,000 clones listed, roughly 91% are singletons. The starting material was peripheral blood, obtained on day 0 of AZD1222 vaccination. These receptors were obtained from an adult in good health.

The chain is built from TRBV29-1 and TRBJ1-2; TRBD1 is a possible D gene (5 bases). The germline CDR1 and CDR2 sequences are SQVTM and ANQGSEA. The CDR3 consists of 13 residues. The V and J ends lost 6 bases and 7 bases respectively, with 18 bases between them. CDR3 in amino acids: CSVPGSGAAGYTF. The CDR3 DNA reads as TGCAGCGTGCCCGGGTCCGGGGCCGCTGGCTACACCTTC.

The V gene is TRBV27, the J gene TRBJ2-7; D is tentatively TRBD1 or TRBD2 (5 bases each). Per germline, CDR1 MNHEY and CDR2 SMNVEV (reference sequence). V lost 3 bases and J 2 bases, leaving 11 bases between the germline ends. The CDR3 runs to 14 residues. As DNA, the CDR3 is TGTGCCAGCAGTTTTGATGGGGGAACCTACGAGCAGTACTTC. Translating gives CASSFDGGTYEQYF.

This chain uses TRBV9 with TRBJ2-7, with 9 bases identical to TRBD1. CDR1 is SGDLS and CDR2 is YYNGEE in the germline V gene. CDR3 length: 21 residues. After removal of 4 bases from V and 0 bases from J, the junction contained 23 bases not matched to a gene. The CDR3 coding sequence is TGTGCCAGCAGCCCCGGGGGGCCGGGACAGGGAGTTGGCGGTCTCTCCTACGAGCAGTACTTC. Protein product: CASSPGGPGQGVGGLSYEQYF.

The V and J genes are TRBV5-1 and TRBJ2-7; maybe TRBD1 (6 bases). CDR3 size: 14 residues. Trimming cost V 0 bases and J 0 bases, with 7 bases left between them. Germline values: CDR1 SGHRS, CDR2 YFSETQ. CDR3 protein: CASSLGTASYEQYF. CDR3 DNA: TGCGCCAGCAGCTTGGGGACAGCCTCCTACGAGCAGTACTTC.

The chain recombines TRBV5-1 with TRBJ2-5; TRBD1 aligns across 9 bases. The germline CDR1 and CDR2 sequences are SGHRS and YFSETQ. Trimming at V came to 0 bases and at J to 0 bases, leaving 9 bases not matched to a gene. The CDR3 contains 18 residues. The CDR3 region is CASSLGSRGTGHQETQYF. The CDR3 DNA reads TGCGCCAGCAGCTTGGGGTCCCGTGGGACAGGGCACCAAGAGACCCAGTACTTC.

The chain links TRBV6-2 or TRBV6-3 to TRBJ1-5; no clear D gene. The CDR3 totals 14 residues. Between the trimmed V and J ends, which lost 5 bases and 0 bases, there was a span of 8 bases. Per germline, CDR1 MNHEY and CDR2 SVGEGT. The CDR3 region is CASSSLYSNQPQHF. The CDR3 DNA follows: TGTGCCAGCAGTAGTCTTTATAGCAATCAGCCCCAGCATTTT.

The chain carries TRBV7-2 and TRBJ1-1, with a tentative D call TRBD1 (6 bases). Germline V gives CDR1 SGHTA, CDR2 FQGNSA. Trimming pared 3 bases from V and 6 bases from J, leaving 14 bases between. This CDR3 is built from 14 residues. CDR3 residues: CASSFEGGIAEAFF. For the CDR3, the DNA is TGTGCCAGCAGCTTCGAGGGGGGAATCGCTGAAGCTTTCTTT.

The gene calls are TRBV1 and TRBJ2-5; the D call in the table, TRBD2, was not verified against the DNA. TRBV1 represents a pseudogene. The CDR3 has 14 amino acids. CDR3 coding DNA: TGCACCAGCAGCCAAGGTCGGGGGGCCAAGACCCAGTACTTC. Protein product: CTSSQGRGAKTQYF.

The chain links TRBV20-1 to TRBJ2-7, with a weak D call TRBD1 (5 bases). CDR3 length: 14 amino acids. V was clipped by 3 bases and J by 2 bases, with 14 bases between them. Germline CDR1 reads DFQATT; CDR2 reads SNEGSKA (reference sequence). CDR3: CSASPGRGTYEQYF. The CDR3 DNA is TGCAGTGCTAGTCCAGGGCGTGGGACCTACGAGCAGTACTTC.

This chain connects TRBV28 to TRBJ2-7; the D is unclear. This CDR3 is 14 amino acids long. Trimming removed 5 bases at V and 0 bases at J, with 11 bases between. Germline-derived CDR1 and CDR2 are MDHEN and SYDVKM. CDR3 in DNA: TGTGCCAGCAGTCTTCTAATTAGCTCCTACGAGCAGTACTTC. Translating it yields CASSLLISSYEQYF.

V usage is TRBV27 and J usage is TRBJ2-7; D unresolved. The CDR3 contains 15 residues. Trimming took off 5 bases at V and 0 bases at J, with 14 bases between the two ends. Germline V gives CDR1 MNHEY, CDR2 SMNVEV (reference sequence). The CDR3 DNA follows: TGTGCCAGCAGTAGTGCGGCGCCACACTCCTACGAGCAGTACTTC. Its protein is CASSSAAPHSYEQYF.

This clone was seen more than once but under ten times. The chain carries TRBV25-1 and TRBJ1-4; maybe TRBD1 (5 bases). Germline values: CDR1 MGHDK, CDR2 SYGVNS. The CDR3 runs 13 residues. Trimming shortened V by 5 bases and J by 8 bases, and 12 bases separated the two germline ends. The CDR3 region is CASSWVPGEKLFF. The CDR3 region has the DNA TGTGCCAGCAGTTGGGTCCCAGGGGAAAAACTGTTTTTT.

The V gene is TRBV9, the J gene TRBJ2-7, with 7 bases lining up with TRBD1. The CDR3 sequence is 14 residues long. V dropped 3 bases and J dropped 2; count of bases not matched to a gene: 5. In germline, CDR1 is SGDLS, CDR2 YYNGEE. As DNA, the CDR3 is TGTGCCAGCAGCGCGACAGGGTCAACCTACGAGCAGTACTTC. Protein: CASSATGSTYEQYF.

The genes are TRBV7-6 and TRBJ2-5; possibly TRBD1 for D (5 bases). The germline V gene has CDR1 SGHVS and CDR2 FNYEAQ. The V end lost 3 bases, the J end lost 3 bases, and 14 bases lay between the germline ends. The CDR3 runs to 15 residues. CDR3 protein: CASSFTSRVEETQYF. CDR3 nucleotides: TGTGCCAGCAGCTTTACAAGCAGGGTAGAAGAGACCCAGTACTTC.

For the CDR3, the DNA is TGTGCCACGAATCCACAGGGAGGCGAGCAGTACTTC. Amino acids: CATNPQGGEQYF. The V call is TRBV2, the J call TRBJ2-7; either TRBD1 or TRBD2 may supply D (6 bases each). The CDR3 loop spans 12 amino acids. V lost 10 bases to trimming and J lost 6 bases, with 16 bases between them. The V gene's germline CDR1 is SNHLY and CDR2 FYNNEI. The variable domain in full, completed from reference TRBV2 and TRBJ2-7, reads EPEVTQTPSHQVTQMGQEVILRCVPISNHLYFYWYRQILGQKVEFLVSFYNNEISEKSEIFDDQFSVERPDGSNFTLKIRSTKLEDSAMYFCATNPQGGEQYFGPGTRLTVT.

The chain uses TRBV23-1 and TRBJ2-7; D ambiguous. TRBV23-1 is annotated as an ORF whose role is uncertain. The CDR3 has 12 residues. V was cut by 7 bases and J by 5 bases, with 12 bases left in between. The CDR3 sequence: CASTQDLHEQYF. The DNA of the CDR3 is TGCGCCAGCACCCAAGACTTGCACGAGCAGTACTTC.

This clone was detected once. The rearrangement uses TRBV2 and TRBJ1-1, with D uncertain. V gave up 7 bases and J gave up 7 bases, with 10 bases separating them. This CDR3 is built from 11 residues. CDR1 is SNHLY and CDR2 is FYNNEI in the germline V gene. For the CDR3, the DNA is TGTGCCAGCACGCAACTAGGTGAAGCTTTCTTT. Translating it yields CASTQLGEAFF.

The rearrangement joins TRBV12-5 to TRBJ2-3; D might be TRBD2 (5 bases). The CDR3 spans 17 residues. Germline loops: CDR1 LGHNT, CDR2 FRNRAP. V gave up 7 bases and J gave up 0 bases, with 20 bases separating them. CDR3 DNA: TGTGCTAGTGTGGACCCCAGACTATCTTCTAGCACAGATACGCAGTATTTT. Its translation: CASVDPRLSSSTDTQYF.

There are a few counts of this clone. V is TRBV20-1 and J is TRBJ2-7; 9 bases align to TRBD2. V shed 3 bases and J 6 bases; nucleotides not matched to a gene: 15. The CDR3 runs to 16 residues. Germline CDR1 DFQATT, CDR2 SNEGSKA (reference sequence). DNA of the CDR3: TGCAGTGCTAGTATTCTAGCGGGGAGGCCTCTCCCCGAGCAGTACTTC. Encoded protein: CSASILAGRPLPEQYF.

The chain recombines TRBV25-1 with TRBJ1-2, with a tentative D call TRBD1 (6 bases). Trimming took off 1 base at V and 6 bases at J, with 12 bases between the two ends. This CDR3 is 14 amino acids long. Germline-derived CDR1 and CDR2 are MGHDK and SYGVNS. The CDR3 DNA follows: TGTGCCAGCAGTGAATGGGGGGCGACTGATGGCTACACCTTC. The encoded protein is CASSEWGATDGYTF.

The chain uses TRBV9 and TRBJ2-5; D is perhaps TRBD2 (5 bases). Germline V gives CDR1 SGDLS, CDR2 YYNGEE. V was shortened by 3 bases and J by 2 bases, with 11 bases between the two germline ends. CDR3 length: 14 residues. CDR3 amino acids: CASSATGSQETQYF. The CDR3 DNA reads TGTGCCAGCAGCGCAACGGGATCACAAGAGACCCAGTACTTC.

The chain couples TRBV3-1 (or the pseudogene TRBV3-2) to TRBJ2-7, with D hard to call. Germline V gene sequence: CDR1 LGHDT, CDR2 YNNKEL (reference sequence). The CDR3 is 11 residues long. The ends were cut back, 4 bases at V and 3 bases at J, with 4 bases in the middle. The CDR3 region has the DNA TGTGCCAGCAGCCCTCTCTACGAGCAGTACTTC. It encodes CASSPLYEQYF.

The chain recombines TRBV24-1 with TRBJ1-4; no definite D call. This CDR3 comprises 15 residues. Germline CDR1 KGHDR, CDR2 SFDVKD. Trimming shortened V by 1 base and J by 4 bases, and 9 bases separated the two germline ends. CDR3 sequence (DNA): TGTGCCACCAGTGATTTTTACGCAGATAATGAAAAACTGTTTTTT. This encodes CATSDFYADNEKLFF.

V and J are TRBV3-1 (or the pseudogene TRBV3-2) and TRBJ2-5; 9 nucleotides agree with TRBD1. Germline CDR1 and CDR2: LGHDT and YNNKEL (reference sequence). V trimming: 4 bases; J trimming: 5 bases; junction bases outside the gene matches: 5. This CDR3 is built from 14 residues. The CDR3 DNA follows: TGTGCCAGCAGCCGACTACAGGGGGCTGAGACCCAGTACTTC. This encodes CASSRLQGAETQYF.

The chain joins TRBV6-1 to TRBJ2-4, with D perhaps being TRBD1 or TRBD2 (5 bases each). Trimming left V 2 bases short and J 0 bases short, with 8 bases between. Germline CDR1 and CDR2: MNHNS and SASEGT. CDR3 length: 15 amino acids. CDR3 DNA sequence: TGTGCCAGCAGTGAAACCGGGACAGCCAAAAACATTCAGTACTTC. Its translation: CASSETGTAKNIQYF.

This clone was seen a few times. The J gene is TRBJ2-7, the V gene TRBV5-6, with TRBD2 matching 12 bases. Germline trimming cut 1 base from V and 7 bases from J; bases unmatched to any gene: 9. Germline V gives CDR1 SGHDT, CDR2 YYEEEE. The CDR3 has 16 residues. The CDR3 nucleotides read TGTGCCAGCAGCTTGTTCAGGACTAGCGGGGTTTTTGAGCAGTACTTC. This encodes CASSLFRTSGVFEQYF.